The T cell receptor beta chain under discussion was sequenced for a study of shared clonotypes between healthy human individuals. V dropped 6 bases and J dropped 0 bases, with 10 bases sitting between them. The CDR3 consists of 14 residues. CDR1 is SGHDN and CDR2 is FVKESK in the germline V gene. The assay was carried out at the deep level. Using immunoSEQ multiplex PCR, the repertoire was profiled, and TCRdb retains in-frame clones only, with some absent. The sample lists 2 million or so clones, about 95% occurring once. Naive CD8 populations comprised CD45RO-negative cells positively selected for CCR7, excluding terminally differentiated effector memory CD45RA+ cells.

Sequences were obtained from naive CD8+ T cells sorted from blood. The receptor's source is a man between 18 and 29 years old in good health. The chain combines TRBV14 with TRBJ2-3; D is possibly TRBD1 (5 bases). CDR3 residues: CASRKTASTDTQYF. CDR3 in DNA: TGTGCCAGCAGGAAGACAGCTAGCACAGATACGCAGTATTTT. Complete variable domain (other parts from reference TRBV14 and TRBJ2-3): EAGVTQFPSHSVIEKGQTVTLRCDPISGHDNLYWYRRVMGKEIKFLLHFVKESKQDESGMPNNRFLAERTGGTYSTLKVQPAELEDSGVYFCASRKTASTDTQYFGPGTRLTVL.